The 9 T cell receptor beta chains in this list originate from one sample, sequenced in a study of neoadjuvant anti-PD-1 for oral cavity cancer. Time point: after neoadjuvant nivolumab, at surgical resection. Clones were read by immunoSEQ multiplex PCR, and TCRdb kept only the in-frame ones, dropping some. This sample carries 15,000 or so clones, 60% to 75% of them seen once, and the ten largest clones take 2.4%. The material sequenced was PBMCs, taken after nivolumab (anti-PD-1) treatment. The source of these receptors is a person aged 40 to 85 with oral cavity squamous cell carcinoma.

The rearrangement links TRBV9 to TRBJ2-1; 7 bases are shared with TRBD1. V gave up 10 bases and J gave up 4 bases; unmatched junction bases: 11. In germline, CDR1 is SGDLS, CDR2 YYNGEE. The CDR3 runs to 14 residues. CDR3 loop: CASTSGTAYNEQFF. CDR3 DNA sequence: TGTGCCTCAACCTCCGGGACAGCATACAATGAGCAGTTCTTC.

This clone was seen a handful of times. V is TRBV5-1 and J is TRBJ2-1, with 7 bases matching TRBD2. Trimming took 0 bases from V and 7 from J; bases not matched to a gene: 7. The CDR3 has 15 amino acids. Germline V lookup: CDR1 SGHRS, CDR2 YFSETQ. CDR3 nucleotide sequence: TGCGCCAGCAGCTTGGTCGCGGGAGCTGAAAATGAGCAGTTCTTC. Translation: CASSLVAGAENEQFF.

The rearrangement uses TRBV9 and TRBJ2-5; the D is unclear. Per germline, CDR1 SGDLS and CDR2 YYNGEE. V was trimmed by 0 bases and J by 7 bases, leaving 13 bases between them. The CDR3 has 14 residues. CDR3 bases: TGTGCCAGCAGCGTAGGCCCTTCCTCAGGGACCCAGTACTTC. Its protein product is CASSVGPSSGTQYF. Looking up the rest from reference TRBV9 and TRBJ2-5 gives the full variable domain: DSGVTQTPKHLITATGQRVTLRCSPRSGDLSVYWYQQSLDQGLQFLIQYYNGEERAKGNILERFSAQQFPDLHSELNLSSLELGDSALYFCASSVGPSSGTQYFGPGTRLLVL.

This clone occurred once. V is TRBV5-6 and J is TRBJ1-2; the D gene is possibly TRBD1 (6 bases). The germline gives CDR1 SGHDT, CDR2 YYEEEE. With 4 bases removed from V and 1 base from J, the gap between germline ends came to 17 bases. The CDR3 is 16 residues long. CDR3 in amino acids: CASSANTGRVNYGYTF. As DNA, the CDR3 is TGTGCCAGCAGCGCAAACACAGGGAGGGTTAACTATGGCTACACCTTC.

The V gene is TRBV25-1, the J gene TRBJ1-4; tentative D call: TRBD1 (6 bases). Between the trimmed V and J ends, which lost 3 bases and 6 bases, there was a span of 14 bases. CDR1 is MGHDK, CDR2 SYGVNS, per germline. CDR3 length: 15 amino acids. The CDR3 DNA follows: TGTGCCAGCAGTGACCCTCGGGGGGCCGATGAAAAACTGTTTTTT. Amino acid sequence: CASSDPRGADEKLFF.

The CDR3 bases are TGTGCCAGCAGCTTGCGTTTTCTGACTAGCGGGGGCAATGAGCAGTTCTTC. Encoded protein: CASSLRFLTSGGNEQFF. The chain carries TRBV7-9 and TRBJ2-1, with 12 bases identical to TRBD2. Per the germline V gene, CDR1 is SEHNR and CDR2 is FQNEAQ (reference sequence). The CDR3 loop spans 17 amino acids. V dropped 3 bases and J dropped 6; count of bases not matched to a gene: 9.

The rearrangement joins TRBV15 to TRBJ1-3; weak D call: TRBD1 (6 bases). V dropped 0 bases and J dropped 0 bases, with 15 bases sitting between them. Germline V CDR1 and CDR2: LNHNV, YYDKDF (reference sequence). The CDR3 length is 18 residues. The CDR3 DNA is TGTGCCACCAGCAGAGATTTTACAGGGTCTTACTCTGGAAACACCATATATTTT. As protein: CATSRDFTGSYSGNTIYF.

V gene TRBV2 combines with J gene TRBJ1-2; D gene uncertain. Germline loops: CDR1 SNHLY, CDR2 FYNNEI. The CDR3 consists of 15 residues. V lost 0 bases to trimming and J lost 4 bases, with 12 bases between them. The CDR3, as DNA: TGTGCCAGCAGTGAAGCAAAGGGTTATGTCTATGGCTACACCTTC. The encoded protein is CASSEAKGYVYGYTF. Looking up the rest from reference TRBV2 and TRBJ1-2 gives the full variable domain: EPEVTQTPSHQVTQMGQEVILRCVPISNHLYFYWYRQILGQKVEFLVSFYNNEISEKSEIFDDQFSVERPDGSNFTLKIRSTKLEDSAMYFCASSEAKGYVYGYTFGSGTRLTVV.

This clone was detected a few times. The chain has TRBV4-2 and TRBJ1-2, with a possible D match to TRBD1 (5 bases). The V gene's germline CDR1 is LGHNA and CDR2 YNFKEQ. Deletions cut 0 bases from V and 7 bases from J, with 9 bases between. The CDR3 loop spans 13 amino acids. CDR3 protein: CASSQDLGGGYTF. For the CDR3, the DNA is TGTGCCAGCAGCCAAGATCTCGGGGGTGGCTACACCTTC.